The 24 T cell receptor beta chains listed next were all sequenced from one sample in a study of blood T cell repertoires in COVID-19 (dated by TCRdb to 2018 to 2021). The method behind the library was the immunoSEQ multiplex PCR assay. TCRdb re-hosts the immuneACCESS table, in-frame sequences only. Its copies lack some clones; in the studies checked, an unresolved V gene accounts for under half of them, and the cause for the rest is not known. The sample yields tens of thousands of clones; approximately 91% were counted once. 3% to 4% of the sample lies in the top ten. The source material was peripheral blood. Receptors originate from a woman in her seventies with acute or convalescent COVID-19.

The chain is built from TRBV11-3 and TRBJ2-3; D possibly corresponds to TRBD2 (6 bases). The CDR3 contains 14 residues. The V gene's germline CDR1 is SGHNT and CDR2 YENEEA. Trimming removed 5 bases from V and 2 bases from J, with 11 bases in between. The CDR3 DNA reads as TGTGCCAGCAGCAGGCGCGGGAACACAGATACGCAGTATTTT. Amino acid sequence: CASSRRGNTDTQYF.

V gene TRBV11-2 combines with J gene TRBJ2-5, with TRBD2 matching 13 bases. Germline lookup yields CDR1 SGHAT and CDR2 FQNNGV. This CDR3 has 18 amino acids. Unmatched junction bases numbered 10, after V lost 1 base and J lost 5 bases. CDR3 in DNA: TGTGCCAGCAGCTTAGGCGTCAGGACTAGCGGGAGAGGGGAGACCCAGTACTTC. Its translation: CASSLGVRTSGRGETQYF.

The V call is TRBV7-2, the J call TRBJ1-6; the match to TRBD1 covers 7 bases. V gave up 4 bases and J gave up 8 bases; unmatched junction bases: 8. This CDR3 is 15 amino acids long. Germline V gives CDR1 SGHTA, CDR2 FQGNSA. The CDR3 DNA is TGTGCCAGCAGCTCCCGAGACAGGGAGCATTCACCCCTCCACTTT. It specifies CASSSRDREHSPLHF.

The chain recombines TRBV15 with TRBJ1-5; D unresolved. Germline loops: CDR1 LNHNV, CDR2 YYDKDF (reference sequence). With 1 base removed from V and 0 bases from J, the gap between germline ends came to 7 bases. The CDR3 loop spans 15 amino acids. The CDR3 sequence is CATSRVTYSNQPQHF. CDR3 nucleotides: TGTGCCACCAGCAGAGTTACTTATAGCAATCAGCCCCAGCATTTT.

This chain joins TRBV6-5 and TRBJ1-5; 7 positions agree with TRBD1. Losses at the gene ends were 2 bases for V and 6 bases for J; bases not matched to a gene: 10. The length of the CDR3 is 16 residues. Germline V gene sequence: CDR1 MNHEY, CDR2 SVGAGI. CDR3 nucleotides: TGTGCCAGCAGTTACCCCCAGGGGGACGGGGGTCAGCCCCAGCATTTT. It yields the protein CASSYPQGDGGQPQHF.

J is TRBJ1-2 and V is TRBV6-1; D perhaps matches TRBD1 (5 bases). V lost 3 bases to trimming and J lost 6 bases, with 11 bases between them. The CDR3 totals 13 residues. Germline assignment: CDR1 MNHNS and CDR2 SASEGT. For the CDR3, the DNA is TGTGCCAGCAGTGACAGGGTATTGGATGGCTACACCTTC. Translation: CASSDRVLDGYTF.

This chain connects TRBV14 to TRBJ1-1, with unresolved D. Germline values: CDR1 SGHDN, CDR2 FVKESK. The CDR3 length is 14 residues. V was cut by 6 bases and J by 0 bases, with 11 bases left in between. The CDR3, as DNA: TGTGCCAGCAGTCAACCAGGTATGAACACTGAAGCTTTCTTT. Encoded protein: CASSQPGMNTEAFF.

The rearrangement uses TRBV7-6 and TRBJ2-2; the match to TRBD2 covers 8 bases. Trimming at V came to 0 bases and at J to 6 bases, leaving 6 bases not matched to a gene. CDR1 SGHVS and CDR2 FNYEAQ come from the germline V gene. This CDR3 spans 16 amino acids. The CDR3 bases are TGTGCCAGCAGCTTAGCACCGCGGGGGGACTCCGGGGAGCTGTTTTTT. It yields the protein CASSLAPRGDSGELFF.

The J gene is TRBJ2-1, the V gene TRBV28; TRBD2 aligns across 14 bases. Germline CDR1 MDHEN, CDR2 SYDVKM. V was pared by 7 bases and J by 7 bases, with 12 bases of the junction left unmatched. The CDR3 has 17 amino acids. The CDR3 reads CASNSLSGTSGGNEQFF. In nucleotides, the CDR3 is TGTGCCAGCAACTCCTTATCCGGGACTAGCGGGGGAAATGAGCAGTTCTTC.

This clone is a singleton in its sample. V gene TRBV5-6 combines with J gene TRBJ2-1; no clear D gene. The CDR3 contains 15 residues. Looked up from germline, CDR1 is SGHDT and CDR2 is YYEEEE. Trimming took off 3 bases at V and 2 bases at J, with 12 bases between the two ends. The CDR3 coding sequence is TGTGCCAGCAGCTCGCGTCGGGTTCCCTACAATGAGCAGTTCTTC. This translates into CASSSRRVPYNEQFF.

V is TRBV11-2 and J is TRBJ2-7, with D hard to call. The V and J ends lost 2 bases and 8 bases respectively, with 13 bases between them. CDR3 length: 13 amino acids. Germline CDR1 is SGHAT and CDR2 is FQNNGV. The CDR3 region is CASSLLGERQQYF. CDR3 DNA: TGTGCCAGCAGCTTACTTGGTGAGAGGCAGCAGTACTTC. Filled out from reference TRBV11-2 and TRBJ2-7, the complete variable domain reads EAGVAQSPRYKIIEKRQSVAFWCNPISGHATLYWYQQILGQGPKLLIQFQNNGVVDDSQLPKDRFSAERLKGVDSTLKIQPAKLEDSAVYLCASSLLGERQQYFGPGTRLTVT.

The chain couples TRBV14 to TRBJ1-3, with 7 bases identical to TRBD1. The CDR3 contains 17 residues. Trimming removed 4 bases from V and 3 bases from J; junction bases left unmatched: 12. Germline CDR1 reads SGHDN; CDR2 reads FVKESK. The CDR3 region is CASSPTTDRVIGNTIYF. In nucleotides, the CDR3 is TGTGCCAGCAGCCCCACTACAGACAGGGTTATTGGAAACACCATATATTTT. Using reference TRBV14 and TRBJ1-3 for the parts outside the CDR3, the full variable domain is EAGVTQFPSHSVIEKGQTVTLRCDPISGHDNLYWYRRVMGKEIKFLLHFVKESKQDESGMPNNRFLAERTGGTYSTLKVQPAELEDSGVYFCASSPTTDRVIGNTIYFGEGSWLTVV.

The chain carries TRBV19 and TRBJ1-5, with D perhaps matching TRBD1 (5 bases). Germline CDR1 LNHDA, CDR2 SQIVND (reference sequence). The V and J ends lost 3 bases and 7 bases respectively, with 16 bases between them. This CDR3 spans 15 amino acids. For the CDR3, the DNA is TGTGCCAGTAGTATGGGACCGGGGGTGAACCAGCCCCAGCATTTT. As protein: CASSMGPGVNQPQHF.

J is TRBJ1-1 and V is TRBV14; D is unclear. V lost 0 bases to trimming and J lost 3 bases, with 5 bases between them. The V gene's germline CDR1 is SGHDN and CDR2 FVKESK. This CDR3 spans 13 amino acids. CDR3 region: CASSQDSDTEAFF. CDR3 bases: TGTGCCAGCAGCCAAGACAGCGACACTGAAGCTTTCTTT.

V usage is TRBV30 and J usage is TRBJ1-3; no definite D call. The CDR3 runs to 15 residues. V was pared by 3 bases and J by 0 bases, with 12 bases between. The germline V gene has CDR1 GTSNPN and CDR2 SVGIG (reference sequence). CDR3 in amino acids: CAWRAQLFSGNTIYF. Here the CDR3 DNA reads TGTGCCTGGAGGGCACAGCTATTCTCTGGAAACACCATATATTTT. Together with reference TRBV30 and TRBJ1-3, the CDR3 gives the full variable domain: SQTIHQWPATLVQPVGSPLSLECTVEGTSNPNLYWYRQAAGRGLQLLFYSVGIGQISSEVPQNLSASRPQDRQFILSSKKLLLSDSGFYLCAWRAQLFSGNTIYFGEGSWLTVV.

Written as DNA, the CDR3 is TGTGCCAGCAGCCTCCTCCCTGGGGCCAACGTCCTGACTTTC. Protein sequence: CASSLLPGANVLTF. The chain links TRBV5-6 to TRBJ2-6, with unresolved D. This CDR3 is 14 amino acids long. From germline, CDR1 is SGHDT and CDR2 YYEEEE. Trimming removed 4 bases from V and 2 bases from J, with 7 bases in between.

The chain employs TRBV27 and TRBJ2-1; TRBD2 might be the D (6 bases). CDR1 MNHEY and CDR2 SMNVEV come from the germline V gene (reference sequence). V was clipped by 4 bases and J by 0 bases, with 10 bases between them. The CDR3 is made up of 15 amino acids. Here the CDR3 reads CASSWQGGSYNEQFF. CDR3 bases: TGTGCCAGCAGTTGGCAGGGAGGCTCCTACAATGAGCAGTTCTTC.

This clone has only one observation. This chain joins TRBV10-1 and TRBJ1-4; 8 positions match TRBD1. CDR3 length: 14 residues. V trimming: 6 bases; J trimming: 8 bases; junction bases outside the gene matches: 8. The germline V gene encodes CDR1 WNHNN and CDR2 SYGVQD (reference sequence). CDR3 nucleotide sequence: TGCGCCAGCAGACCGGACAGGGAAGTGGAAAAACTGTTTTTT. This translates into CASRPDREVEKLFF.

The chain is built from TRBV29-1 and TRBJ2-7; 10 bases map to TRBD1. Germline-derived CDR1 and CDR2 are SQVTM and ANQGSEA. The CDR3 is made up of 16 amino acids. CDR3 coding DNA: TGCAGTGATTACAGGGACAGGGGAATTATGGTGCGCGAGCAGTACGTC. Amino acids: CSDYRDRGIMVREQYV.

V usage is TRBV5-1 and J usage is TRBJ2-1; 12 nucleotides line up with TRBD2. The J segment lost 6 bases and the V segment lost 4 bases, leaving 5 bases of the junction unmatched. From germline, CDR1 is SGHRS and CDR2 YFSETQ. The CDR3 is made up of 15 amino acids. CDR3 DNA: TGCGCCAGCAGCCCGGGACTAGCGGGTATCAATGAGCAGTTCTTC. Translating it yields CASSPGLAGINEQFF.

The rearrangement links TRBV13 to TRBJ2-3, with TRBD2 matching over 11 bases. Per the germline V gene, CDR1 is PRHDT and CDR2 is FYEKMQ (reference sequence). The CDR3 totals 20 residues. Trimming took 3 bases from V and 2 from J; bases not matched to a gene: 16. Written as DNA, the CDR3 is TGTGCCAGCAGCTTCCGGGATAGGACTAGCGGGTCCCCTGCCACAGATACGCAGTATTTT. It is translated as CASSFRDRTSGSPATDTQYF.

The chain combines TRBV27 with TRBJ2-1; a weak D match, TRBD1 (5 bases). V was shortened by 7 bases and J by 8 bases, with 21 bases between the two germline ends. This CDR3 comprises 15 residues. Germline lookup yields CDR1 MNHEY and CDR2 SMNVEV (reference sequence). The chain's CDR3 is CASTSGLGAQDEQFF. DNA for the CDR3: TGTGCCAGCACCTCAGGGTTGGGCGCACAAGATGAGCAGTTCTTC.

The chain carries TRBV5-6 and TRBJ2-5; D unresolved. CDR1 SGHDT and CDR2 YYEEEE come from the germline V gene. This CDR3 is 16 amino acids long. V was pared by 3 bases and J by 5 bases, with 20 bases between. The CDR3 nucleotides are TGTGCCAGCAGCTACTCTAGAGTCCAAACTTTGGAGACCCAGTACTTC. Its translation: CASSYSRVQTLETQYF.

V gene TRBV4-1 combines with J gene TRBJ1-4; 8 bases align to TRBD1. Germline CDR1 and CDR2: MGHRA and YSYEKL. V lost 3 bases and J lost 8; bases outside the gene matches: 8. The CDR3 has 15 residues. The CDR3 coding sequence is TGCGCCAGCAGCCAGGACGGGACAGGCGGAGAAAAACTGTTTTTT. Protein sequence: CASSQDGTGGEKLFF.